These T cell receptor beta chains were read from a single sample in a study of lymphopenia after photon versus proton radiotherapy. This table comes from immunoSEQ multiplex PCR, and its TCRdb copy is limited to in-frame clones, with some not included. The table lists 8,000 or so clones, about 91% of them singletons, with over 20% in the top ten. The sequencing here drew on peripheral blood, taken from a patient treated with photon-based radiotherapy. The receptors come from an elderly man with cholangiocarcinoma. Each CDR3 is given with its conserved first and last residue. Clone size appears in some rows only: once, few, many, or a class for an expanded clone.

TRBJ1-1	.	TRBV21-1	CASSEDIAIRTEAFF
TRBJ1-1	.	TRBV10-3	CAISDLVWDGKF
TRBJ1-1	.	TRBV5-5	CASSSSRVMNTEAFF
TRBJ2-2	.	TRBV9	CASSFLGGGTGELFF
TRBJ2-2	.	TRBV5-1	CASSLDPLAGDGELFF
TRBJ1-4	hyperexpanded	TRBV7-9	CASSLRREDEKLFF
TRBJ2-2	once	TRBV25-1	CASSGGFGRGPTGELFF
TRBJ1-4	.	TRBV19	CASGPGHRAREKLFF
TRBJ1-5	.	TRBV6-5	CASSLGTASNQPQHF
TRBJ1-6	once	TRBV11-2	CASSFSGPNSPLHF
TRBJ1-6	.	TRBV6-6	CASRNVADSPLHF
TRBJ2-5	.	TRBV7-9	CASSPQETQYF
TRBJ1-2	.	TRBV2	CASSVGAGDLNYGYTF
TRBJ2-3	.	TRBV7-3	CASSSTGDGTDTQYF
TRBJ2-1	.	TRBV6-6	CASSYGQNEQFF
TRBJ1-3	.	TRBV19	CAGGGMSSGNTIYF
TRBJ2-4	.	TRBV28	CASSSLMVGKNIQYF
TRBJ2-7	.	TRBV2	CASAGDSYEQYF
TRBJ2-1	.	TRBV2	CASRGPLNNGQGGIEQFF
TRBJ1-1	.	TRBV18	CASSPLGLDTEAFF
TRBJ2-5	.	TRBV7-9	CASSPHRGREETQYF
TRBJ1-1	.	TRBV2	CASSEAGRLGNTEAFF
TRBJ2-1	few	TRBV2	CASSVAGYEQFF
TRBJ2-7	.	TRBV6-1	CTSTLERGGPYEQYF
TRBJ1-2	.	TRBV27	CASSSTGNYGYTF
TRBJ1-2	.	TRBV19	CASRETGGSAGGYTF
TRBJ2-7	once	TRBV7-7	CASSYGTGEKQYF
TRBJ1-2	.	TRBV12-5	CASGLDTGVGGYTF
TRBJ1-1	.	TRBV10-3	CAIKAGTGGGTEAFF
TRBJ1-6	.	TRBV7-2	CASSPSYNSPLHF
TRBJ2-2	.	TRBV5-1	CASSLLSGGNTGELFF
TRBJ2-6	.	TRBV19	CASRFSGANVLTF
TRBJ1-3	.	TRBV7-2	CASSFPGNTIYF
TRBJ2-4	.	TRBV2	CASSESGQAPLAKNIQYF
TRBJ1-1	.	TRBV5-1	CASRPQVNTEAFF
TRBJ2-3	.	TRBV11-3	CASSPGTVRDTQYF
TRBJ2-2	.	TRBV11-1	CASSFLGARGELFF
TRBJ2-7	few	TRBV9	CASSVGPSGSYEQYF
TRBJ2-2	.	TRBV11-3	CASSLSLNTGELFF
TRBJ1-2	.	TRBV28	CASSPVGTGILGYGYTF
TRBJ2-3	.	TRBV5-1	CASSFTTSADTQYF